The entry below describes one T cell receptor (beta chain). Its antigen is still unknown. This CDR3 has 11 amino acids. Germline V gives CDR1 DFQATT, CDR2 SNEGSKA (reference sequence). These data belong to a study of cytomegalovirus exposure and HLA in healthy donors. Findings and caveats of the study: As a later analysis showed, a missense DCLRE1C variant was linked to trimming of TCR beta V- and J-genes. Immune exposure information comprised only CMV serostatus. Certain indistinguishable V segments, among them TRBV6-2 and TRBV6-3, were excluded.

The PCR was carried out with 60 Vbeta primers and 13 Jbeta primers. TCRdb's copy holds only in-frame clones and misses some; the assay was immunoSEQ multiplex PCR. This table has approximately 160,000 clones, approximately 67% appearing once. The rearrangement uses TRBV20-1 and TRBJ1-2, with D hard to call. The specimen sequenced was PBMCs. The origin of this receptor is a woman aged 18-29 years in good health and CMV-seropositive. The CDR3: CSGGAPSGYTF. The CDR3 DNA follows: TGCTCCGGCGGTGCCCCATCCGGCTACACCTTC.